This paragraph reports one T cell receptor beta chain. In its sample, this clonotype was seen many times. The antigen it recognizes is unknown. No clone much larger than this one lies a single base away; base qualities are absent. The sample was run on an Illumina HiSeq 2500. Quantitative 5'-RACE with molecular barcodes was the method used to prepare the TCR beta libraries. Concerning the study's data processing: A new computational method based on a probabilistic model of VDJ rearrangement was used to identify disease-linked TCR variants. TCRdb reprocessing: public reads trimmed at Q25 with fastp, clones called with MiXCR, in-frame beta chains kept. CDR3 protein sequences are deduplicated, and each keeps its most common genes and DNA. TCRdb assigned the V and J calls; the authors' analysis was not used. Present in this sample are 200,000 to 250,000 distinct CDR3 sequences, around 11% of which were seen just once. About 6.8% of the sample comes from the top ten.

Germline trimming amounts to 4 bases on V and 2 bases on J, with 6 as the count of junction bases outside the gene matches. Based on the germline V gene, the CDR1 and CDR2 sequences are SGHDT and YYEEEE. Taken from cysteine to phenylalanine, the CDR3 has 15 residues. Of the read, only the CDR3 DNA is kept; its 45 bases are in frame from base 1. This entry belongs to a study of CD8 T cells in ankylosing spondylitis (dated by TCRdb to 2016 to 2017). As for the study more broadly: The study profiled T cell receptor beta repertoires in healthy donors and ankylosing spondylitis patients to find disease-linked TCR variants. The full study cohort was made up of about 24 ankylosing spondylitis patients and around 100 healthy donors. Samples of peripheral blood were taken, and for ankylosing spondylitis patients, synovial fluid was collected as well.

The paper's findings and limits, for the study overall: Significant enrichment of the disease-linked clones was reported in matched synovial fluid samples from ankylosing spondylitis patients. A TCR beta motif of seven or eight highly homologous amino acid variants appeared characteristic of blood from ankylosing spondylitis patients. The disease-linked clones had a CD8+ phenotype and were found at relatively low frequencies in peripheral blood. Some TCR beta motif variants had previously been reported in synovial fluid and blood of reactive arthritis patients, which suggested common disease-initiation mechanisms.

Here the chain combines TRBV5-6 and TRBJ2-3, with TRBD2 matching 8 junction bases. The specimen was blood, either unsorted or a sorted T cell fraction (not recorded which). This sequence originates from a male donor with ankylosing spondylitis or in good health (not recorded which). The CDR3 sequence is CASSPAGADTDTQYF. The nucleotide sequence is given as TGTGCCAGCAGCCCAGCGGGGGCCGACACAGATACGCAGTATTTT.